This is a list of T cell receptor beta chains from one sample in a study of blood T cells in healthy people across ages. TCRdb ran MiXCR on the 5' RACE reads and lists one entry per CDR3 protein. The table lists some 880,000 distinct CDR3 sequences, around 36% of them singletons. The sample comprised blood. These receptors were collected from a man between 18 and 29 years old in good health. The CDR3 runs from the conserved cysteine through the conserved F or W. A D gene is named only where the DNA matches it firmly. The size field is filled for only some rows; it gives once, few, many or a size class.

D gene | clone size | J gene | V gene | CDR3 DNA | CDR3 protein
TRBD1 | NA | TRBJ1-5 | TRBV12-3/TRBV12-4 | TGTGCCAGCAGTTCCCGGACAGGGGGTTATCAGCCCCAGCATTTT | CASSSRTGGYQPQHF
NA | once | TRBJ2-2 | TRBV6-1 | TGTGCCAGCCCTGGGGCGGGGGCTACCGGGGAGCTGTTTTTT | CASPGAGATGELFF
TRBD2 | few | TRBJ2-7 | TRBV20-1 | TGCAGTGCTAGACGGCGGGGGGTCTCCTACGAGCAGTACTTC | CSARRRGVSYEQYF
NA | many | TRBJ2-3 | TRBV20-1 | TGCAGTGCAAGCAACCGGGGCCAACTAAACACAGATACGCAGTATTTT | CSASNRGQLNTDTQYF
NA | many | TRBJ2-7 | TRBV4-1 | TGCGCCAGCAGCCACCCCGTCCTGGGCGAGCAGTACTTC | CASSHPVLGEQYF
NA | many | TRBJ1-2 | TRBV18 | TGTGCCAGCTCACCAACGACTTCTAACTATGGCTACACCTTC | CASSPTTSNYGYTF
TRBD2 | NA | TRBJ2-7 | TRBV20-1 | TGCAGTGCTAGAGATGGGGTGGGGGAGGGTCCCCAGTACTTC | CSARDGVGEGPQYF
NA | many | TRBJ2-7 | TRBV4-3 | TGCGCCAGCAGCCAAGATCGGTACAATGAGCAGTACTTC | CASSQDRYNEQYF
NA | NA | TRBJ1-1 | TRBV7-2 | TGTGCCAGCAGCCCCCCGGGGCGCGTGGGCACTGAAGCTTTCTTT | CASSPPGRVGTEAFF
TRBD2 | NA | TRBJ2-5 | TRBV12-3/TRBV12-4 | TGTGCCAGCAGTCAGGGACTAGTCCAAGAGACCCAGTACTTC | CASSQGLVQETQYF
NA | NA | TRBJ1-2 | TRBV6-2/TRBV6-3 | TGTGCCAGCAGTTACGTGTATGGTGGCTATGGCTACACCTTC | CASSYVYGGYGYTF
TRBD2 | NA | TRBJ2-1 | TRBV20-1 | TGCAGTGTCCCCGGACTAGCTGGTAATGAGCAGTTCTTC | CSVPGLAGNEQFF
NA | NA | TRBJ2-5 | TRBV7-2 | TGTGCCAGCAGCTTAGTCTTAACAGACGGCCAAGAGACCCAGTACTTC | CASSLVLTDGQETQYF
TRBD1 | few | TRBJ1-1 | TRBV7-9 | TGTGCCAGCAGCTTATTGACAGGGGGCACTGAAGCTTTCTTT | CASSLLTGGTEAFF
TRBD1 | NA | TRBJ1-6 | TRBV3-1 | TGTGCCAGCAACCGACAGGGTTCAGTCGGATTTAATTCACCCCTCCACTTT | CASNRQGSVGFNSPLHF
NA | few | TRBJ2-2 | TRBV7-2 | TGTGCCAGCAGCGGCATCAGGGTAGGAAACACCGGGGAGCTGTTTTTT | CASSGIRVGNTGELFF
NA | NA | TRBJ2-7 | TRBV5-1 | TGCGCCAGCACCATGGGGGTGGAGCAGTACTTC | CASTMGVEQYF
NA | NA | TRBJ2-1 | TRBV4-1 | TGCGCCAGCAGCCAAGCCGGAATAGGGAATGAGCAGTTCTTC | CASSQAGIGNEQFF
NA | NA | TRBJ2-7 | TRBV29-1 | TGCAGCCTCAGGATCCAGAGCTCCTACAATGAGCAGTACTTC | CSLRIQSSYNEQYF
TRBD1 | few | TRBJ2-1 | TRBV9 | TGTGCCAGCAGCGAGGGGGACAGGGACTACAATGAGCAGTTCTTC | CASSEGDRDYNEQFF
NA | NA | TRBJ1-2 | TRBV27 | TGTGCCAGCAGTGTAGCGGCAGGCCCTATAGACTACACCTTC | CASSVAAGPIDYTF
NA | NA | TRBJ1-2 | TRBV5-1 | TGCGCCAGCAGCGATGCCCTAAGGAACTATGGCTACACCTTC | CASSDALRNYGYTF
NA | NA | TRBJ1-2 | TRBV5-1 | TGCGCCAGCAGCTTGGCCGACAAGAGTATTGGCTACACCTTC | CASSLADKSIGYTF
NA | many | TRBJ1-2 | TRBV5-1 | TGCGCCAGCAGCGTCGACGGTAAAGTCTCCTATGGCTACACCTTC | CASSVDGKVSYGYTF
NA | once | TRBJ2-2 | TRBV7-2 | TGTGCCAGCAGCTTCACCAGGGTTGAAGTCGGGGAGCTGTTTTTT | CASSFTRVEVGELFF
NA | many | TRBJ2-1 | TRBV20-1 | TGCAGTGCTAGAGAAATGGGGGGGGCCCGACGTACGGAGCAGTTCTTC | CSAREMGGARRTEQFF
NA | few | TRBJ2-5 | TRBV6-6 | TGTGCCAGCAGTTACGCCAGCCTCCAAGAGACCCAGTACTTC | CASSYASLQETQYF
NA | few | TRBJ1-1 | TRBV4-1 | TGCGCCAGCAGATTGAGTAGTCGGGGGATGAACACTGAAGCTTTCTTT | CASRLSSRGMNTEAFF
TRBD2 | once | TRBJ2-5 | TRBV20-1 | TGCAGTGCACTACTAGCGGGACGACAAGAGACCCAGTACTTC | CSALLAGRQETQYF
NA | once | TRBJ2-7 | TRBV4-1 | TGCGCCAGCACCCCGCTCGGGGTTAGCTCCTACAATGAGCAGTACTTC | CASTPLGVSSYNEQYF
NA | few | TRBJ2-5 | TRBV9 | TGTGCCAGCAGCGTAGGGGGTTCTCGGAGTGAGCAGTACTTC | CASSVGGSRSEQYF
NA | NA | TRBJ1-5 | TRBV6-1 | TGTGCCAGCAGTGAAATAGCGGGCTTTAGCGGTCAGCCCCAGCATTTT | CASSEIAGFSGQPQHF
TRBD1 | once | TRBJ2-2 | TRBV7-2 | TGTGCCAGCGTACTACGGACAGGGGGGACCGGGGAGCTGTTTTTT | CASVLRTGGTGELFF
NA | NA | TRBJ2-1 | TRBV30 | TGTGCCTGGATTGCAGGGATTAGTTACAATGAGCAGTTCTTC | CAWIAGISYNEQFF
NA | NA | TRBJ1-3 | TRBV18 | TGTGCCAGCTCACCGGGAGGACGGATCCGGGGCTCTGGAAACACCATATATTTT | CASSPGGRIRGSGNTIYF
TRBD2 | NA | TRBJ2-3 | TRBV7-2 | TGTGCCAGCAGCTTCGAAGGCGTACTAGCGGGGGGGCAAGATACGCAGTATTTT | CASSFEGVLAGGQDTQYF
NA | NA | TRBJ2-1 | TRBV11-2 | TGTGCCAGCAGCTTAGACAGGGAAATGGTTTATGAGCAGTTCTTC | CASSLDREMVYEQFF
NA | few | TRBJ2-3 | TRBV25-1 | TGTGCCAGCAGTGAGTTCCGCGGGTTCACAGATACGCAGTATTTT | CASSEFRGFTDTQYF
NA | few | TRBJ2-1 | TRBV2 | TGTGCCAGCAGTGCCCATGAGCAGTTCTTC | CASSAHEQFF
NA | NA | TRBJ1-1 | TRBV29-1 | TGCAGCGTTGCGTTGCGGAGCATAAACACTGAAGCTTTCTTT | CSVALRSINTEAFF
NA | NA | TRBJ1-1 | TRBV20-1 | TGCAGTGCTATCGGCACTGAAGCTTTCTTT | CSAIGTEAFF